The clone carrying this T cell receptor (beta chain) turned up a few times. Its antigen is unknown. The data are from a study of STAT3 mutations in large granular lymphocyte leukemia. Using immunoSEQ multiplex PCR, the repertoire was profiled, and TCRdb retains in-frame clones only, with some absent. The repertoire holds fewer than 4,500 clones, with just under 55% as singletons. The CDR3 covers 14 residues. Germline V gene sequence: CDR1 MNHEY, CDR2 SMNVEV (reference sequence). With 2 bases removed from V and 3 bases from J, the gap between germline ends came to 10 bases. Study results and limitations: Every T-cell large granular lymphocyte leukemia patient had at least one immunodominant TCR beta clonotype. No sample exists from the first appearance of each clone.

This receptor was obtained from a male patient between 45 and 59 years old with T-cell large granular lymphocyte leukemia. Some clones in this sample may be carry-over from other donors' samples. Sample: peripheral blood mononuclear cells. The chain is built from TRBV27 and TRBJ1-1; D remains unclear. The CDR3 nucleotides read TGTGCCAGCAGTTTAGAACATAGAGACACTGAAGCTTTCTTT. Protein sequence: CASSLEHRDTEAFF.